Listed below are T cell receptor beta chains from one sample, sequenced in a study of control samples from healthy donors and cancer patients. Assay: immunoSEQ multiplex PCR; the TCRdb copy retains only in-frame clones and omits some. This table holds 150,000 to 200,000 clones, around 94% found once. The sample consisted of PBMCs. The source of these receptors is a man aged 55 to 70 with colorectal cancer. Each CDR3 is given with its conserved first and last residue. A D gene is named only where the DNA matches it firmly. The size entry is marked missing in some rows and otherwise reads once, few, many or a size class.

j_call	d_call	v_call	clone_size	cdr3_nt	cdr3_aa
TRBJ2-1	-	TRBV11-2	-	TGTGCCAGCAGCCAATACAAAGAGCAGTTCTTC	CASSQYKEQFF
TRBJ1-4	-	TRBV21-1	-	TGTGCCAGCAGCATTGACAGGGGTAATGAAAAACTGTTTTTT	CASSIDRGNEKLFF
TRBJ1-6	-	TRBV5-6	-	TGTGCCAGCAGCTTGCAGGGTATAGGGGGGAATTCACCCCTCCACTTT	CASSLQGIGGNSPLHF
TRBJ1-4	-	TRBV7-9	-	TGTGCCAGCAGCACCAGGACAGCAACTAATGAAAAACTGTTTTTT	CASSTRTATNEKLFF
TRBJ1-1	-	TRBV19	-	TGTGCCAGTAGTAGAACAGGGCGCACTGAAGCTTTCTTT	CASSRTGRTEAFF
TRBJ2-7	TRBD2	TRBV6-1	-	TGTGCCAGCAGTGAACGCTTAGCGGGGGTGACCTACGAGCAGTACTTC	CASSERLAGVTYEQYF
TRBJ2-1	-	TRBV4-1	once	TGCGCCACCGTGGGGGGTACGGGATACAATGAGCAGTTCTTC	CATVGGTGYNEQFF
TRBJ1-1	-	TRBV7-9	-	TGTGCCAGCAGCACGATGGGACGGAACACTGAAGCTTTCTTT	CASSTMGRNTEAFF
TRBJ2-2	TRBD2	TRBV9	-	TGTGCCAGCAGGGCTGCGGGGGGGACCGGGGAGCTGTTTTTT	CASRAAGGTGELFF
TRBJ2-7	-	TRBV23-1	-	TGCGCCAGCAGTCAATCTTGCCCATGGGACTGCCCAAAGAACGAGCAGTACTTC	CASSQSCPWDCPKNEQYF
TRBJ1-2	-	TRBV21-1	-	TGTGCCAGCACCCAACAGGGGGCAGACTATGGCTACACCTTC	CASTQQGADYGYTF
TRBJ2-5	-	TRBV6-5	-	TGTGCCAGCACCCCCGGAGGGGGGTACCAAGAGACCCAGTACTTC	CASTPGGGYQETQYF
TRBJ2-5	TRBD1	TRBV20-1	-	TGCAGTGCCTGGACAGGGGAGACCCAGTACTTC	CSAWTGETQYF
TRBJ1-2	TRBD1	TRBV12-3/TRBV12-4	-	TGTGCCAGCAGTGTCCGACAGGGGAATGGCTACACCTTC	CASSVRQGNGYTF
TRBJ2-3	-	TRBV5-5	once	TGTGCCAGCAGCTCGCCGGGACAAAGCACAGATACGCAGTATTTT	CASSSPGQSTDTQYF
TRBJ1-5	TRBD1	TRBV27	once	TGTGCCAGCAGTTTATCGACAGGGGGAGGAGGGTGGCCCCAGCATTTT	CASSLSTGGGGWPQHF
TRBJ2-5	TRBD1	TRBV9	-	TGTGCCAGCAGCGTAGCTCCGGGACAGGGACAAGAGACCCAGTACTTC	CASSVAPGQGQETQYF
TRBJ2-1	-	TRBV28	few	TGTGCCAGCACCCTTGAGAGGGGGGGCTACAATGAGCAGTTCTTC	CASTLERGGYNEQFF
TRBJ2-7	TRBD1	TRBV6-5	-	TGTGCCAGCTACACCGGGACAGCTGACTACGAGCAGTACTTC	CASYTGTADYEQYF
TRBJ1-6	-	TRBV12-3/TRBV12-4	-	TGTGCCAGCAGCAACCTATATAATTCACCCCTCCACTTT	CASSNLYNSPLHF
TRBJ2-5	-	TRBV19	-	TGTGCCAGTAGTATCGGCAGGGGATGGCGAGAGACCCAGTACTTC	CASSIGRGWRETQYF
TRBJ2-5	TRBD2	TRBV5-1	once	TGCGCCAGCAGCTTGGCCGGACTAGCGGGGGGCCAAGAGACCCAGTACTTC	CASSLAGLAGGQETQYF
TRBJ1-3	-	TRBV30	-	TGTGCCTCCGATTTTGGGAACGGAAACACCATATATTTT	CASDFGNGNTIYF
TRBJ1-6	TRBD1	TRBV4-1	-	TGCGCCAGCAGCCCCAGACAGGGGTACGAAGACAATTCACCCCTCCACTTT	CASSPRQGYEDNSPLHF
TRBJ2-1	-	TRBV6-2/TRBV6-3	-	TGTGCCAGCAGTTACTCCAGGACGGGCAGTGAGCAGTTCTTC	CASSYSRTGSEQFF
TRBJ1-4	TRBD1	TRBV5-4	-	TGTGCCAGCAGCTTGGACAGGGGGCTACTGGCAACTAATGAAAAACTGTTTTTT	CASSLDRGLLATNEKLFF
TRBJ1-4	-	TRBV27	-	TGTGCCAGCAGTTCGCTTGGGGCAACTAATGAAAAACTGTTTTTT	CASSSLGATNEKLFF
TRBJ2-2	-	TRBV10-1	-	TGCGCCAGCAGTGTAGGGAACACCGGGGAGCTGTTTTTT	CASSVGNTGELFF
TRBJ1-4	-	TRBV10-2	-	TGCGCCAGCACATGGGACCCTAATGAAAAACTGTTTTTT	CASTWDPNEKLFF
TRBJ2-3	-	TRBV5-1	-	TGCGCCAGCAGCTTAACAGGGACTTTTACAGATACGCAGTATTTT	CASSLTGTFTDTQYF
TRBJ2-4	-	TRBV5-1	-	TGCGCCAGCAGCTTGGACCAGGAAAACATTCAGTACTTC	CASSLDQENIQYF
TRBJ2-7	-	TRBV7-9	-	TGTGCCAGCAGCTTAGATGGGCAGGGCGACATCGAGCAGTACTTC	CASSLDGQGDIEQYF
TRBJ1-4	TRBD1	TRBV7-9	-	TGTGCCAGCAGCACCCAAGGGACAGTGAATGAAAAACTGTTTTTT	CASSTQGTVNEKLFF
TRBJ2-2	-	TRBV21-1	once	TGTGCCAGCAGGCACTTCCCAGTAAGGGGGAGTGGCACCGGGGAGCTGTTTTTT	CASRHFPVRGSGTGELFF
TRBJ2-7	TRBD1	TRBV18	-	TGTGCCAGCTCACCACCTCAAAACGGGACAGGGCCATTCTACGAGCAGTACTTC	CASSPPQNGTGPFYEQYF
TRBJ2-2	-	TRBV18	-	TGTGCCAGCTCACCAAGAGGACGGCAGAACACCGGGGAGCTGTTTTTT	CASSPRGRQNTGELFF
TRBJ1-1	TRBD1	TRBV14	-	TGTGCCAGCAGCCCCCCACCTGAGGCAGGGGGTGGGAACACTGAAGCTTTCTTT	CASSPPPEAGGGNTEAFF
TRBJ2-3	-	TRBV3-1/TRBV3-2	-	TGTGCCAGCAGCCAAGAGTCGCGCGGGGGCACAGATACGCAGTATTTT	CASSQESRGGTDTQYF
TRBJ2-3	-	TRBV5-1	-	TGCGCCAGCAGCTTGGTCGCTGGCGCATCGGATACGCAGTATTTT	CASSLVAGASDTQYF
TRBJ1-1	-	TRBV27	once	TGTGCCAGCAGTCCGCCACCGGGACCTCACACTGAAGCTTTCTTT	CASSPPPGPHTEAFF
TRBJ1-4	-	TRBV27	-	TGTGCCAGCAGTTTAATATGGACGGCCGGGGTAAATGAAAAACTGTTTTTT	CASSLIWTAGVNEKLFF
TRBJ1-1	TRBD1	TRBV5-6	-	TGTGCCAGCAGCTTCTACGACAGGGGCACTGAAGCTTTCTTT	CASSFYDRGTEAFF
TRBJ2-3	TRBD1	TRBV6-1	-	TGTGCCAGCAGTGAAGCATGGACAGGGGTGTTGGGAGACACAGATACGCAGTATTTT	CASSEAWTGVLGDTDTQYF
TRBJ1-1	-	TRBV9	-	TGTGCCAGCAGCAAGCCGTCCACCTTGAACACTGAAGCTTTCTTT	CASSKPSTLNTEAFF